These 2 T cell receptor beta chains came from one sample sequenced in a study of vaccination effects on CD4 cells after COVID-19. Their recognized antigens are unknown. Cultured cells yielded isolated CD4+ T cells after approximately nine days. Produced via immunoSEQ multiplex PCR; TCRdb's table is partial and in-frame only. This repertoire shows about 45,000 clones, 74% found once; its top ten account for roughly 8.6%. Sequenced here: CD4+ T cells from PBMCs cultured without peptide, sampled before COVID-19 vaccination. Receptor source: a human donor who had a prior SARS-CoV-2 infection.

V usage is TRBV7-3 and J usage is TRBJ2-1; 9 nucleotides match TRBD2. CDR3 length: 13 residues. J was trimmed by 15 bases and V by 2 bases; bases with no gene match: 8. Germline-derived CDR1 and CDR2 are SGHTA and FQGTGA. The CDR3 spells CASSLAGGPFLFF. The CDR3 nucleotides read TGTGCCAGCAGCTTAGCGGGAGGGCCTTTTTTGTTCTTC.

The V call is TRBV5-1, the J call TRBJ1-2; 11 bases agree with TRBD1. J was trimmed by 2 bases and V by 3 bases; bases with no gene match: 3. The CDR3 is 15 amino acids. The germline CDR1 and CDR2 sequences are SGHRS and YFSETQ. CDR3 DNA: TGCGCCAGCAGCTCACGGACAGGGGGCAACTATGGCTACACCTTC. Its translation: CASSSRTGGNYGYTF.